What follows describes a single T cell receptor (beta chain). These data belong to a study of blood T cell repertoires in COVID-19. V was clipped by 3 bases and J by 4 bases; unmatched bases: 5. Germline V gene sequence: CDR1 LNHDA, CDR2 SQIVND (reference sequence). The CDR3 consists of 14 residues. In the source study's methods: Estimated nucleated cell counts came from reference gene primer amplification. Clones were sequenced by immunoSEQ multiplex PCR, and TCRdb holds only the in-frame ones, with some missing. V and J calls and clone size follow that table, whereas D and trimming were derived from the DNA. The sample shows over 250,000 clones, 70% to 85% of them seen only once.

This clonotype originated in a human donor with COVID-19, enrolled during active disease. The donor label of this sample is uncertain. The J gene is TRBJ2-7, the V gene TRBV19, with 8 bases fitting TRBD1. Sequenced input: peripheral blood. CDR3 sequence: CASSMTGDTYEQYF. The CDR3 DNA follows: TGTGCCAGTAGTATGACAGGGGACACGTACGAGCAGTACTTC. The complete variable domain, with remaining parts taken from reference TRBV19 and TRBJ2-7, reads DGGITQSPKYLFRKEGQNVTLSCEQNLNHDAMYWYRQDPGQGLRLIYYSQIVNDFQKGDIAEGYSVSREKKESFPLTVTSAQKNPTAFYLCASSMTGDTYEQYFGPGTRLTVT.